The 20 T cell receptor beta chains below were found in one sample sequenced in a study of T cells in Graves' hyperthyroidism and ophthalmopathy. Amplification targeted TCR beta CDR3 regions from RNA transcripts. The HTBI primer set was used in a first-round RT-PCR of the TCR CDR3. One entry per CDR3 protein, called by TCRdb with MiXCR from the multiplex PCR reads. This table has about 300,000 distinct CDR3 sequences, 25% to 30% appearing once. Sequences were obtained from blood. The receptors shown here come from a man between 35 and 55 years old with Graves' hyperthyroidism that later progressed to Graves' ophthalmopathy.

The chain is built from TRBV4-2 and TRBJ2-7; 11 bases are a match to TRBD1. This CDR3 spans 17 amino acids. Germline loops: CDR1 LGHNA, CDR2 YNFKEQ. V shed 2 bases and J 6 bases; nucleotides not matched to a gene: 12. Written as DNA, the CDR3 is TGTGCCAGCAGCCAACCGGACAGGGGGCGCGTTACCCTCGAGCAGTACTTC. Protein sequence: CASSQPDRGRVTLEQYF.

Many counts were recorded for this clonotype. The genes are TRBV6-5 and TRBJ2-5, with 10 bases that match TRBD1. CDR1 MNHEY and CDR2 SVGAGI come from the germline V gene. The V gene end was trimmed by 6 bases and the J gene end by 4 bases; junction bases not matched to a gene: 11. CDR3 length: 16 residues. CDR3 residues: CASRTSGQGLGETQYF. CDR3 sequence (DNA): TGTGCCAGCAGGACCTCGGGACAGGGGTTGGGAGAGACCCAGTACTTC.

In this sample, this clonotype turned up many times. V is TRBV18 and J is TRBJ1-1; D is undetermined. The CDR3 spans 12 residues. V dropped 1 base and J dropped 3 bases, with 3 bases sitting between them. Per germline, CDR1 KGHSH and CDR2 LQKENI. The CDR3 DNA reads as TGTGCCAGCTCACCACGGGACACTGAAGCTTTCTTT. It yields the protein CASSPRDTEAFF.

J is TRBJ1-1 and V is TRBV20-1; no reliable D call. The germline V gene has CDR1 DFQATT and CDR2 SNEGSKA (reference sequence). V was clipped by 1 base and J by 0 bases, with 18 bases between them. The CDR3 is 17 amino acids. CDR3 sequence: CSARAQGRSFLNTEAFF. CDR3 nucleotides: TGCAGTGCTAGAGCCCAAGGGCGATCCTTTTTGAACACTGAAGCTTTCTTT.

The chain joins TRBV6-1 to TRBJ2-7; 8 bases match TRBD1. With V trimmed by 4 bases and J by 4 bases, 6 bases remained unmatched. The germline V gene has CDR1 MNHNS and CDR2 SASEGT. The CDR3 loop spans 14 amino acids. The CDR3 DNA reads TGTGCCAGCAGTGGACAGGGGCGACCATACGAGCAGTACTTC. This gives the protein CASSGQGRPYEQYF.

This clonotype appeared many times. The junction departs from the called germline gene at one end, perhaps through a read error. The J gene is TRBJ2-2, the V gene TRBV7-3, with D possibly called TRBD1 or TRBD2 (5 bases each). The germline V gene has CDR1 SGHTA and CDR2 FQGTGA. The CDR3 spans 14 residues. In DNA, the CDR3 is TGTGCCAGCAGCCCAATGGGGGATTTAGTGCGTTTGATTTTT. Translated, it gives CASSPMGDLVRLIF. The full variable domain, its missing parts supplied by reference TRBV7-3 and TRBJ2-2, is GAGVSQTPSNKVTEKGKYVELRCDPISGHTALYWYRQSLGQGPEFLIYFQGTGAADDSGLPNDRFFAVRPEGSVSTLKIQRTERGDSAVYLCASSPMGDLVRLIFGEGSRLTVL.

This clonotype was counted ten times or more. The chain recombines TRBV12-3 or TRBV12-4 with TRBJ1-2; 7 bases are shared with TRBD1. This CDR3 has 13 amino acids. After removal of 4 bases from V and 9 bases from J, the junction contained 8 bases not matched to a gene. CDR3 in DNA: TGTGCCAGCAGTTCCTCGGGACAGCCGAGCTACACCTTC. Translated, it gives CASSSSGQPSYTF.

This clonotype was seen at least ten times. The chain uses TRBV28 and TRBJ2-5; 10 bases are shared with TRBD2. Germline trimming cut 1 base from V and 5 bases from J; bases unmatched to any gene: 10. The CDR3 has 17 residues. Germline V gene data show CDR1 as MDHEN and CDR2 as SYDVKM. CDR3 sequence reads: CASSLSPSGSGSETQYF. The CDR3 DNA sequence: TGTGCCAGCAGTTTATCCCCTAGCGGGAGCGGGAGTGAGACCCAGTACTTC.

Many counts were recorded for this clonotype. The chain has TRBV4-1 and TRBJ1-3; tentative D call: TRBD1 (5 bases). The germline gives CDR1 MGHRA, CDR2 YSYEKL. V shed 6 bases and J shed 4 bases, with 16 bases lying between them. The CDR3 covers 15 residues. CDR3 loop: CASRQDPSRGNTIYF. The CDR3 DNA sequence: TGCGCCAGCAGACAGGACCCCAGCCGCGGAAACACCATATATTTT.

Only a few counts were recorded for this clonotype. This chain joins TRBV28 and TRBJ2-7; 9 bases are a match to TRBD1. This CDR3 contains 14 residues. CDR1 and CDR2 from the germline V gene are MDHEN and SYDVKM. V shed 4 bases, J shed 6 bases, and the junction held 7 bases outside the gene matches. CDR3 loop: CASSSGTGLGEQYF. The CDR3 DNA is TGTGCCAGCAGTTCCGGGACAGGGCTCGGCGAGCAGTACTTC.

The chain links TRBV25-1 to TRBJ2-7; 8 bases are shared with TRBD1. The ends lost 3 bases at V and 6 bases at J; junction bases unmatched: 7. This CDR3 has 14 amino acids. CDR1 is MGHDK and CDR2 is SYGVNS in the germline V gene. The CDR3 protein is CASSETGDKCEQYF. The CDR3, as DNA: TGTGCCAGCAGTGAGACAGGGGATAAATGCGAGCAGTACTTC.

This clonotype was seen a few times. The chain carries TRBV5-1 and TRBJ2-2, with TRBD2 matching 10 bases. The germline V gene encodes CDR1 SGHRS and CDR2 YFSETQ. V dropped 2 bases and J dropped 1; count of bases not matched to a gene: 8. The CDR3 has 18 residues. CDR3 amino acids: CASSFQAGGIMNTGELFF. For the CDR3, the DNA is TGCGCCAGCAGCTTTCAAGCGGGAGGGATTATGAACACCGGGGAGCTGTTTTTT. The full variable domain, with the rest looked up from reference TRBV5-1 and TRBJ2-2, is KAGVTQTPRYLIKTRGQQVTLSCSPISGHRSVSWYQQTPGQGLQFLFEYFSETQRNKGNFPGRFSGRQFSNSRSEMNVSTLELGDSALYLCASSFQAGGIMNTGELFFGEGSRLTVL.

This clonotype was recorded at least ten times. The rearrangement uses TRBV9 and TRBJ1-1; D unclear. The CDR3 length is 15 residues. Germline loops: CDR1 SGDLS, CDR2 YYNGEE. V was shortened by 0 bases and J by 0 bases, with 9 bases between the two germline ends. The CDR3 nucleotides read TGTGCCAGCAGCGTAGTAGGGAACATGAACACTGAAGCTTTCTTT. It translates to CASSVVGNMNTEAFF.

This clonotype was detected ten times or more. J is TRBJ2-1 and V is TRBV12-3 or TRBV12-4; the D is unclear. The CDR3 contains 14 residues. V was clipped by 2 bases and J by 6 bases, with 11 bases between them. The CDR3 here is CASSLSAQSNEQFF. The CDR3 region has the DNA TGTGCCAGCAGTTTAAGCGCGCAAAGCAATGAGCAGTTCTTC.

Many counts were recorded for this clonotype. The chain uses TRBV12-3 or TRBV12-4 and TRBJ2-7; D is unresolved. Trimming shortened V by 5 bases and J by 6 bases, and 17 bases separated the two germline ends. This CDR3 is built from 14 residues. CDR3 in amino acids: CASSPRTVLCEQYF. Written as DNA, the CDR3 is TGTGCCAGCAGTCCCCGGACGGTACTTTGCGAGCAGTACTTC.

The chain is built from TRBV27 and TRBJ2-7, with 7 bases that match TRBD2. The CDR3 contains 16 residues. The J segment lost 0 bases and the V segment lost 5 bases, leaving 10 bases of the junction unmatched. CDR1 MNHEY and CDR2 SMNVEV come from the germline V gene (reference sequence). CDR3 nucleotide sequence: TGTGCCAGCAGTCCCTCAAGCGGGGCCTACTCCTACGAGCAGTACTTC. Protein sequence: CASSPSSGAYSYEQYF.

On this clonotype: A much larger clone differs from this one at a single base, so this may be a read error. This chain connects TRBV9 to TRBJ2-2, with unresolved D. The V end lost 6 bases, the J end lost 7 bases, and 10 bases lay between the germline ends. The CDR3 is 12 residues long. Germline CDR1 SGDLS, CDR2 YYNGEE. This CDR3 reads CASNSRIGELFF. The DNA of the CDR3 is TGTGCCAGCAACTCCAGGATCGGGGAGCTGTTTTTT.

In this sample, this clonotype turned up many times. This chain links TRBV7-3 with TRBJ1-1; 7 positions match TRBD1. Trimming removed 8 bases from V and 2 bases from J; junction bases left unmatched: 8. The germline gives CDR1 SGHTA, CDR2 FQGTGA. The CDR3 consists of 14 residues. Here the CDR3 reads CASSRQGTNTEAFF. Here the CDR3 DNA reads TGTGCCAGCTCTAGACAGGGAACAAACACTGAAGCTTTCTTT.

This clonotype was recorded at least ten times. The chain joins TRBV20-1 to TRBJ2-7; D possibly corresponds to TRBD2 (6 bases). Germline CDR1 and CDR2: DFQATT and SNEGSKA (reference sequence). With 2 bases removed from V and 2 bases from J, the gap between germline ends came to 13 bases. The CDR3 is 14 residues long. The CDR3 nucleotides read TGCAGTGCTAGACCCTTGGGAGGTGCCTACGAGCAGTACTTC. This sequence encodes CSARPLGGAYEQYF.

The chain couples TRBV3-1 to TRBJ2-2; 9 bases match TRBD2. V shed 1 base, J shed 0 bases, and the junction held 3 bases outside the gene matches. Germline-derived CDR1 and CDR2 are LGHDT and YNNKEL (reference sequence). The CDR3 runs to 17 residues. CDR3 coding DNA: TGTGCCAGCAGCCAAGGGGGACTAGCCGCGAACACCGGGGAGCTGTTTTTT. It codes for CASSQGGLAANTGELFF.